These 9 T cell receptor beta chains originate from one sample sequenced in a study of OX40 agonist ivuxolimab in advanced cancers. Sequenced by immunoSEQ multiplex PCR; TCRdb stores in-frame clones only, minus some. The table shows 75,000 to 100,000 clones, with about four fifths occurring only once. The sequenced sample was CD4+ or CD8+ T cells sorted from blood, obtained in a trial of the OX40 agonist ivuxolimab. The receptors were gathered from an adult with an advanced solid tumor such as melanoma, head and neck, liver or kidney cancer.

This chain uses TRBV27 with TRBJ2-3; 8 bases align to TRBD1. J was trimmed by 4 bases and V by 9 bases; bases with no gene match: 6. Germline CDR1 MNHEY, CDR2 SMNVEV (reference sequence). CDR3 size: 13 residues. CDR3 in DNA: TGTGCCAGTAGGACAGGGTGGGCAGATACGCAGTATTTT. Translated, it gives CASRTGWADTQYF.

The chain joins TRBV6-6 to TRBJ2-2; D not certain. This CDR3 spans 12 amino acids. Trimming cost V 6 bases and J 6 bases, with 8 bases left between them. Germline V gives CDR1 MNHNY, CDR2 SVGAGI (reference sequence). The CDR3 DNA sequence: TGTGCCAGCAGCCGGACGGCCGGGGAGCTGTTTTTT. Translating gives CASSRTAGELFF.

This clone was seen a handful of times. V gene TRBV19 combines with J gene TRBJ1-2; no definite D call. V lost 3 bases, J lost 1 base, and 12 bases lay in between. The CDR3 totals 15 residues. CDR1 LNHDA and CDR2 SQIVND come from the germline V gene (reference sequence). CDR3 protein: CASSMSFVGNYGYTF. CDR3 nucleotide sequence: TGTGCCAGTAGTATGTCGTTCGTCGGTAACTATGGCTACACCTTC.

The chain employs TRBV7-8 and TRBJ1-3; D uncertain. Germline values: CDR1 SGHVS, CDR2 FQNEAQ. The germline V and J ends were trimmed by 2 bases and 3 bases, with 8 bases remaining between them. This CDR3 is 14 amino acids long. In nucleotides, the CDR3 is TGTGCCAGCAGCTTACTCCAGCTTGGAAACACCATATATTTT. Translation: CASSLLQLGNTIYF.

CDR3: CASSSSPLGEQFF. CDR3 DNA: TGTGCCAGCAGCTCTTCCCCGCTGGGTGAGCAGTTCTTC. The genes are TRBV7-7 and TRBJ2-1, with D unclear. Germline CDR1 SSHAT, CDR2 FNYEAQ (reference sequence). The CDR3 runs to 13 residues. V shed 4 bases and J shed 9 bases, with 13 bases lying between them. Combining the CDR3 with reference TRBV7-7 and TRBJ2-1 gives the whole variable domain GAGVSQSPRYKVTKRGQDVTLRCDPISSHATLYWYQQALGQGPEFLTYFNYEAQPDKSGLPSDRFSAERPEGSISTLTIQRTEQRDSAMYRCASSSSPLGEQFFGPGTRLTVL.

J is TRBJ2-5 and V is TRBV19; a weak D match, TRBD2 (6 bases). The J call may not be correct, given that the DNA end is closer to TRBJ2-7. The germline V gene has CDR1 LNHDA and CDR2 SQIVND (reference sequence). CDR3 size: 17 residues. The CDR3 DNA reads as TGTGCCAGTAGTCGCGATCTCGGGGGTCTGAGCTCCTACGAGCAGTACTTC. This gives the protein CASSRDLGGLSSYEQYF.

The V call is TRBV2, the J call TRBJ1-5, with D possibly being TRBD1 (5 bases). Trimming stripped 2 bases from V and 7 bases from J, with 9 bases between. The CDR3 covers 13 residues. CDR1 SNHLY and CDR2 FYNNEI come from the germline V gene. The CDR3: CASSEQGNQPQHF. CDR3 nucleotides: TGTGCCAGCAGTGAACAGGGTAACCAGCCCCAGCATTTT.

This clone came up once. The V gene is TRBV4-1, the J gene TRBJ2-7, with 9 bases fitting TRBD2. This CDR3 has 18 residues. Trimming removed 4 bases from V and 6 bases from J; junction bases left unmatched: 19. Germline V gene sequence: CDR1 MGHRA, CDR2 YSYEKL. The CDR3 bases are TGCGCCAGCAGCCCCTCTCTAGGGCGAGCTAGCGGGACGTCCGAGCAGTACTTC. It translates to CASSPSLGRASGTSEQYF.

In DNA form, the CDR3 reads TGTGCCAGTAGTATTCGGGGAGGTCGCACCGGGGAGCTGTTTTTT. As protein: CASSIRGGRTGELFF. The rearrangement joins TRBV19 to TRBJ2-2; possible D gene TRBD2, 6 bases. The CDR3 is made up of 15 amino acids. Between the trimmed V and J ends, which lost 3 bases and 4 bases, there was a span of 12 bases. CDR1 is LNHDA, CDR2 SQIVND, per germline (reference sequence).